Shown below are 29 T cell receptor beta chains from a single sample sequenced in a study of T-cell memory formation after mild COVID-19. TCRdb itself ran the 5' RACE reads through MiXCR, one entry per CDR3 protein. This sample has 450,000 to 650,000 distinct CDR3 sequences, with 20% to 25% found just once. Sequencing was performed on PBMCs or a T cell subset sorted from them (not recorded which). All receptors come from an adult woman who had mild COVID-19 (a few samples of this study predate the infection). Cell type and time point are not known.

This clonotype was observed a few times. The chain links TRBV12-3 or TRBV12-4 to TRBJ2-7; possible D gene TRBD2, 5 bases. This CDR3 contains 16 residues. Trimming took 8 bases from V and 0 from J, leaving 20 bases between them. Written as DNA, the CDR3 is TGTGCCAGCGCCCCGGGAACAGATTCAGGCTCCTACGAGCAGTACTTC. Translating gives CASAPGTDSGSYEQYF.

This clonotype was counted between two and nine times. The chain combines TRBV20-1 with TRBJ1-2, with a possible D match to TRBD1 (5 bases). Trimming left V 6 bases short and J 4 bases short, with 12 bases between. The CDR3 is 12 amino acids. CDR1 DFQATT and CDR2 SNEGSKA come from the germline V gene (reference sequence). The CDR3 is CSANPGLYGYTF. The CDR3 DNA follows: TGCAGTGCAAACCCGGGGCTCTATGGCTACACCTTC.

CDR3 DNA sequence: TGTGCCACCGTGGTCCGCGGAGGGATCACTGAAGCTTTCTTT. Its translation: CATVVRGGITEAFF. J is TRBJ1-1 and V is TRBV6-1; D gene unclear. Germline CDR1 reads MNHNS; CDR2 reads SASEGT. CDR3 length: 14 residues. V lost 10 bases and J lost 4, with 19 bases in between.

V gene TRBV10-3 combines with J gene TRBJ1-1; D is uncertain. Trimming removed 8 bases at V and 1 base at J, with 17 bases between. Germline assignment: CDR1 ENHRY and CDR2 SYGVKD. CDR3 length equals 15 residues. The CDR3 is CAIPRLLLGNTEAFF. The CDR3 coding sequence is TGTGCCATCCCCCGTCTGTTGCTGGGGAACACTGAAGCTTTCTTT.

The CDR3 reads CASERGLYNEQFF. CDR3 DNA: TGTGCCAGCGAGCGGGGGCTATACAATGAGCAGTTCTTC. The chain couples TRBV2 to TRBJ2-1; 8 bases align to TRBD2. V was clipped by 8 bases and J by 4 bases; unmatched bases: 4. CDR3 length equals 13 residues. Looked up from germline, CDR1 is SNHLY and CDR2 is FYNNEI. The full variable domain, with the rest looked up from reference TRBV2 and TRBJ2-1, is EPEVTQTPSHQVTQMGQEVILRCVPISNHLYFYWYRQILGQKVEFLVSFYNNEISEKSEIFDDQFSVERPDGSNFTLKIRSTKLEDSAMYFCASERGLYNEQFFGPGTRLTVL.

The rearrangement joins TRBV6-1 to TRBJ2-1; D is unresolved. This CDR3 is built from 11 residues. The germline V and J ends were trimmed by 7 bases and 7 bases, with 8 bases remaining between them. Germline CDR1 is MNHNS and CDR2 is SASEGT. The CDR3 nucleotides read TGTGCCAGCAATCCAAAGAATGAGCAGTTCTTC. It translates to CASNPKNEQFF.

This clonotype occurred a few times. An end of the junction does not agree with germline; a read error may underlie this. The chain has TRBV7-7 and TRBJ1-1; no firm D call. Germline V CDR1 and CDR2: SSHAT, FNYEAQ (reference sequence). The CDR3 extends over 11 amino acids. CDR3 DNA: TGTGCTAGCACGGACGCCACTGAAGCTTTCTTT. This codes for CASTDATEAFF. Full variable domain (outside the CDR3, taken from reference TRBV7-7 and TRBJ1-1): GAGVSQSPRYKVTKRGQDVTLRCDPISSHATLYWYQQALGQGPEFLTYFNYEAQPDKSGLPSDRFSAERPEGSISTLTIQRTEQRDSAMYRCASTDATEAFFGQGTRLTVV.

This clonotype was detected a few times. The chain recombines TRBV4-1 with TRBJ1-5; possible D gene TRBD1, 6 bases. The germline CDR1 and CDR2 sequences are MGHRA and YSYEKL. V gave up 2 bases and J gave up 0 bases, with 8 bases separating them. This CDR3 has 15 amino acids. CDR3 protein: CASSQNRASNQPQHF. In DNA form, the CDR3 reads TGCGCCAGCAGCCAAAACAGGGCTAGCAATCAGCCCCAGCATTTT.

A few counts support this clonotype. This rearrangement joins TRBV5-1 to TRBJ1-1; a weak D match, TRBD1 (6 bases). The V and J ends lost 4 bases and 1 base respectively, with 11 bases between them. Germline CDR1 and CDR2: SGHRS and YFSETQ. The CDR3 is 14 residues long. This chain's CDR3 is CASSMDSSNTEAFF. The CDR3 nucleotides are TGCGCCAGCAGCATGGACAGTTCGAACACTGAAGCTTTCTTT.

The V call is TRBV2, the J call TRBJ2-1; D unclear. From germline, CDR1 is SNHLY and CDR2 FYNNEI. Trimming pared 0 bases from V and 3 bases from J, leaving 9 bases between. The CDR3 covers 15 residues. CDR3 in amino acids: CASSEARLDYNEQFF. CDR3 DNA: TGTGCCAGCAGTGAAGCGCGGCTGGACTACAATGAGCAGTTCTTC.

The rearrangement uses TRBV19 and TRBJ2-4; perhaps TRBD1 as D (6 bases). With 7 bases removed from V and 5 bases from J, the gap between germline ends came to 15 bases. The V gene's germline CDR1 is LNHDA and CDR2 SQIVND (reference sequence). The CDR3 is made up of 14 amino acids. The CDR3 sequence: CASKNREDENIQYF. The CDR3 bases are TGTGCCAGTAAGAACAGGGAAGATGAAAACATTCAGTACTTC.

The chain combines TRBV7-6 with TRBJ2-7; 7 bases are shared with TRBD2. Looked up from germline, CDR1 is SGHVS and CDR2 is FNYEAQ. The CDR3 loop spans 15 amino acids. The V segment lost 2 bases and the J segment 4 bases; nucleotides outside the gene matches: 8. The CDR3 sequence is CASSLSSGHGYEQYF. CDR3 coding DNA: TGTGCCAGCAGCTTAAGTAGCGGGCACGGGTACGAGCAGTACTTC.

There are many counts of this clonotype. CDR3 in amino acids: CASSRRTDTQYF. CDR3 coding DNA: TGTGCCAGCAGCCGGCGCACAGATACGCAGTATTTT. The chain carries TRBV3-1 and TRBJ2-3, with no clear D. The V gene's germline CDR1 is LGHDT and CDR2 YNNKEL (reference sequence). The CDR3 is 12 residues long. Between the trimmed V and J ends, which lost 4 bases and 1 base, there was a span of 3 bases.

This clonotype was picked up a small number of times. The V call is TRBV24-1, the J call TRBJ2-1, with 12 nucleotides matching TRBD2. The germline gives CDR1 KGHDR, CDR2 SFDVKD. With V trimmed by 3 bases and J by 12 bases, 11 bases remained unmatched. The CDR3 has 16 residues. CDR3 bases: TGTGCCACCAGTGATACTAGCGGGAGGTCCCAGAACCGGCAGTTCTTC. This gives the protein CATSDTSGRSQNRQFF.

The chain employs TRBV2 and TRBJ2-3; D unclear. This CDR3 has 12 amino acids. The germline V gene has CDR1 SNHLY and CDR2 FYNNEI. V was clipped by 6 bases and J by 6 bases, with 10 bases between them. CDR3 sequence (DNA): TGTGCCAGCAGACCGGTCGGGGATACGCAGTATTTT. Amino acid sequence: CASRPVGDTQYF.

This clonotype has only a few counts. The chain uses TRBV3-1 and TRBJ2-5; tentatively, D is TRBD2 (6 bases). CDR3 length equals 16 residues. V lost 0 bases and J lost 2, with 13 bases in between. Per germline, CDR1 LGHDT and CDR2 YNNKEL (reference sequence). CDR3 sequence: CASSQDRSGRQETQYF. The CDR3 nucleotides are TGTGCCAGCAGCCAAGATCGGTCAGGGAGGCAAGAGACCCAGTACTTC.

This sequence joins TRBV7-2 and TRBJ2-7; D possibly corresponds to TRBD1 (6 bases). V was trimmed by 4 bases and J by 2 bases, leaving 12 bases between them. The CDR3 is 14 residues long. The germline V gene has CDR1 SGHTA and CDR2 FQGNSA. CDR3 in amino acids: CASSWWGQTYEQYF. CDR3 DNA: TGTGCCAGCAGCTGGTGGGGACAAACCTACGAGCAGTACTTC.

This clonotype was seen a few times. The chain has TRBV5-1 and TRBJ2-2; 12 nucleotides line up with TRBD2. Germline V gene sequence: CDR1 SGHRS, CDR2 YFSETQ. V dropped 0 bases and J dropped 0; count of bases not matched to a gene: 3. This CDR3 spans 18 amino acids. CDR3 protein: CASSLEGLAGPNTGELFF. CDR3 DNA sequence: TGCGCCAGCAGCTTGGAAGGACTAGCGGGGCCGAACACCGGGGAGCTGTTTTTT.

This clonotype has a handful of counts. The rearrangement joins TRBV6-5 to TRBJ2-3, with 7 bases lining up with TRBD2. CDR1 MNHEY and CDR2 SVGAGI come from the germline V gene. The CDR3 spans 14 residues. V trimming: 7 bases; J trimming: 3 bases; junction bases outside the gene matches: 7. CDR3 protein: CASMAAGNTDTQYF. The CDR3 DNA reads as TGTGCCAGCATGGCAGCGGGGAATACAGATACGCAGTATTTT.

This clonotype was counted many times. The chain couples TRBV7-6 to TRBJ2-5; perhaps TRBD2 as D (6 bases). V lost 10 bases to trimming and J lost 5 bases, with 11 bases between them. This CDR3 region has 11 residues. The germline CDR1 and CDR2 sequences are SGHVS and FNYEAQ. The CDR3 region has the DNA TGTGCCACCGGGGGTCTGGAGACCCAGTACTTC. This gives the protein CATGGLETQYF. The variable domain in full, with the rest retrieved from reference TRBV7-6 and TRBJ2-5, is GAGVSQSPRYKVTKRGQDVALRCDPISGHVSLYWYRQALGQGPEFLTYFNYEAQQDKSGLPNDRFSAERPEGSISTLTIQRTEQRDSAMYRCATGGLETQYFGPGTRLLVL.

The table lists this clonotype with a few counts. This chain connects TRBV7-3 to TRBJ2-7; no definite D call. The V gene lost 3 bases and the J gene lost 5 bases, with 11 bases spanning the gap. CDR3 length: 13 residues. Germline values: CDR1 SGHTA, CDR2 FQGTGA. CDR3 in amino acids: CASSLRIYHEQYF. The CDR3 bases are TGTGCCAGCAGCTTGCGTATTTACCACGAGCAGTACTTC.

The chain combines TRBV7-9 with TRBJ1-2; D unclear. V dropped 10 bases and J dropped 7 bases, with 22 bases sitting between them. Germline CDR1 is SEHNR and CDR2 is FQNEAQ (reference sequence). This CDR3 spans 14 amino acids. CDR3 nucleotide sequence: TGTGCCACCCCCCTCGGAGGTTCTGTGAGTGGCTACACCTTC. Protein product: CATPLGGSVSGYTF.

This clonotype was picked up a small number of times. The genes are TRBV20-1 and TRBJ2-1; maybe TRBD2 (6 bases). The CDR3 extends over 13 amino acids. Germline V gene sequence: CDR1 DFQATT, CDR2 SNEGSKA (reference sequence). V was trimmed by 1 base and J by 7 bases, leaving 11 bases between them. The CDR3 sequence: CSARGLDGNEQFF. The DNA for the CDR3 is TGCAGTGCTAGAGGACTAGACGGTAATGAGCAGTTCTTC.

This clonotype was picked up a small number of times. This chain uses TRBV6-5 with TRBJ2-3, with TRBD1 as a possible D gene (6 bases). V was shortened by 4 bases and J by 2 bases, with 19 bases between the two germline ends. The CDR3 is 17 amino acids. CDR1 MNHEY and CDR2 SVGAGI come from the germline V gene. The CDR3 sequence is CASSFVGPGAITDTQYF. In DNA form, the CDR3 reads TGTGCCAGCAGTTTCGTGGGGCCAGGGGCGATCACAGATACGCAGTATTTT.

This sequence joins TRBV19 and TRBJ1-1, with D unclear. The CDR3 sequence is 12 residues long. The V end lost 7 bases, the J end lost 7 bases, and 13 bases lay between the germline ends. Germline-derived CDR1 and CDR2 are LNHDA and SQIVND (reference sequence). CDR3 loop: CASTPFRGEAFF. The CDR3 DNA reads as TGTGCCAGTACCCCATTCCGGGGTGAAGCTTTCTTT. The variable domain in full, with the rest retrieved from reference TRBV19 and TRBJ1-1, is DGGITQSPKYLFRKEGQNVTLSCEQNLNHDAMYWYRQDPGQGLRLIYYSQIVNDFQKGDIAEGYSVSREKKESFPLTVTSAQKNPTAFYLCASTPFRGEAFFGQGTRLTVV.

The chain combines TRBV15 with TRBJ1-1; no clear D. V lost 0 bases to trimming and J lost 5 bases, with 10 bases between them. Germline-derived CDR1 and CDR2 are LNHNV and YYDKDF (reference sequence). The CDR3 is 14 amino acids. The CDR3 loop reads CATSRESRRTEAFF. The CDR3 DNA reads TGTGCCACCAGCAGAGAATCCCGTCGAACTGAAGCTTTCTTT.

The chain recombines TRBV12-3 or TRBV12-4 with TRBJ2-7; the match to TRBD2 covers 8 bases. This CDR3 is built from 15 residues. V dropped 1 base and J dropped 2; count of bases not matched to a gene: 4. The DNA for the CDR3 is TGTGCCAGCAGTTTAGTTGTTAGCGGGACCTACGAGCAGTACTTC. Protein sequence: CASSLVVSGTYEQYF.

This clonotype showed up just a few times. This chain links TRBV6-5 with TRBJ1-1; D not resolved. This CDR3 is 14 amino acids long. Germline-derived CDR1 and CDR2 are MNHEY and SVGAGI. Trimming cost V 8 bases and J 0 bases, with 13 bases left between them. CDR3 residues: CASGVNGMNTEAFF. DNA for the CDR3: TGTGCCAGCGGGGTGAACGGCATGAACACTGAAGCTTTCTTT.

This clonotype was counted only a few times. The DNA for the CDR3 is TGTGCCAGCAGCTTAAGGGTCACTGAAGCTTTCTTT. Translation gives CASSLRVTEAFF. The chain combines TRBV11-2 with TRBJ1-1, with D uncertain. This CDR3 spans 12 amino acids. The germline V and J ends were trimmed by 2 bases and 4 bases, with 5 bases remaining between them. Germline CDR1 and CDR2: SGHAT and FQNNGV.